This TCR beta chain was found in a study of CD8+CD57+ T cells in acquired aplastic anemia. Looking at the study overall: Sorted CD4+ and CD8+ cells yielded DNA averaging around 3.5 ug.

Using genomic DNA as the template, TCR beta VDJ and CDR3 profiling was carried out. TCRdb recomputed calls from the reads with MiXCR, one row per CDR3 protein. The sample carries around 200,000 distinct CDR3 sequences, roughly 65% recorded once. In this sample, this clonotype turned up many times. The CDR3 length is 16 residues. The ends lost 3 bases at V and 2 bases at J; junction bases unmatched: 8. Selection for sequencing was limited to patients who had shown CD8+CD57+ cell expansion by flow cytometry. Among the patients, none had received any therapy at the time of blood sampling. The chain combines TRBV12-3 or TRBV12-4 with TRBJ2-7; TRBD2 aligns across 9 bases. The origin of this receptor is a human donor with aplastic anemia. The specimen was sorted CD4+, CD8+, or CD8+CD57+ T cells (not recorded which) from PBMCs. The DNA for the CDR3 is TGTGCCAGCAGTTTTAATAGGCTAGCGGGGCCCTACGAGCAGTACTTC. Protein: CASSFNRLAGPYEQYF.